This passage covers 25 T cell receptor beta chains from one sample sequenced in a study of T cells in Graves' hyperthyroidism and ophthalmopathy. From RNA transcripts, TCR beta CDR3 regions were amplified. TCR CDR3 underwent first-round RT-PCR with the HTBI primer set. TCRdb independently ran MiXCR on the multiplex PCR reads; one entry per CDR3 protein. There are 650,000 to 800,000 distinct CDR3 sequences in the sample; just under 45% occur only once, and about 7.7% lies in the top ten. Sequencing input: peripheral blood or thyroid tissue (not recorded which). The receptors shown here come from an adult man with Graves' disease, either hyperthyroidism or ophthalmopathy (not recorded which).

V is TRBV7-9 and J is TRBJ2-7; D may correspond to TRBD1 or TRBD2 (5 bases each). The CDR3 length is 12 residues. V was clipped by 3 bases and J by 12 bases, with 15 bases between them. Per germline, CDR1 SEHNR and CDR2 FQNEAQ (reference sequence). DNA for the CDR3: TGTGCCAGCAGCTTCGGGGCGAGATCCACGTACTTC. This encodes CASSFGARSTYF.

This clonotype was seen a handful of times. CDR3 nucleotides: TGTGCCAGTAGTCCAAGGACAGGGGGACGCTATGGCTACACCTTC. This codes for CASSPRTGGRYGYTF. V usage is TRBV19 and J usage is TRBJ1-2; 10 nucleotides match TRBD1. Unmatched junction bases numbered 7, after V lost 5 bases and J lost 4 bases. CDR3 length: 15 amino acids. CDR1 is LNHDA and CDR2 is SQIVND in the germline V gene (reference sequence). The full variable domain, in which reference TRBV19 and TRBJ1-2 provide the parts outside the CDR3, is DGGITQSPKYLFRKEGQNVTLSCEQNLNHDAMYWYRQDPGQGLRLIYYSQIVNDFQKGDIAEGYSVSREKKESFPLTVTSAQKNPTAFYLCASSPRTGGRYGYTFGSGTRLTVV.

This sequence joins TRBV2 and TRBJ1-1, with TRBD1 matching 7 bases. CDR3 size: 15 residues. Germline CDR1 reads SNHLY; CDR2 reads FYNNEI. J lost 1 base, V lost 5 bases, and 7 bases had no gene match. The CDR3 DNA follows: TGTGCCAGCAGTAACCCAGGGGGAGAGAACACTGAAGCTTTCTTT. Encoded protein: CASSNPGGENTEAFF.

There are many counts of this clonotype. The chain links TRBV2 to TRBJ2-7, with D perhaps being TRBD1 or TRBD2 (6 bases each). Germline lookup yields CDR1 SNHLY and CDR2 FYNNEI. V lost 8 bases to trimming and J lost 1 base, with 15 bases between them. The CDR3 has 14 residues. In DNA form, the CDR3 reads TGTGCCAGCCTCGGCGGGACATCGTCCTACGAGCAGTACTTC. Translation: CASLGGTSSYEQYF. The entire variable domain, with the rest obtained from reference TRBV2 and TRBJ2-7, is as follows: EPEVTQTPSHQVTQMGQEVILRCVPISNHLYFYWYRQILGQKVEFLVSFYNNEISEKSEIFDDQFSVERPDGSNFTLKIRSTKLEDSAMYFCASLGGTSSYEQYFGPGTRLTVT.

This clonotype has only one observation. This chain joins TRBV7-8 and TRBJ2-7; 7 bases align to TRBD1. CDR1 and CDR2 (germline): SGHVS, FQNEAQ. V dropped 6 bases and J dropped 6; count of bases not matched to a gene: 8. The CDR3 runs 13 residues. The CDR3 DNA follows: TGTGCCAGCAGAACAGGGGTTAATAGCGAGCAGTACTTC. Encoded protein: CASRTGVNSEQYF.

The chain is built from TRBV5-1 and TRBJ1-2; TRBD1 agrees at 7 bases. Trimming cost V 3 bases and J 7 bases; bases outside gene matches: 6. Germline lookup yields CDR1 SGHRS and CDR2 YFSETQ. The CDR3 runs 13 residues. The CDR3 loop is CASSYDRVSGYTF. In DNA, the CDR3 is TGCGCCAGCAGCTACGACAGGGTCAGTGGCTACACCTTC.

The sample holds many counts of this clonotype. The gene calls are TRBV7-9 and TRBJ2-5; D may be TRBD1 (6 bases). With 5 bases removed from V and 1 base from J, the gap between germline ends came to 11 bases. Per germline, CDR1 SEHNR and CDR2 FQNEAQ (reference sequence). This CDR3 is 14 amino acids long. In DNA form, the CDR3 reads TGTGCCAGCAGCCAAGGACAGCTCCAAGAGACCCAGTACTTC. Translated, it gives CASSQGQLQETQYF.

This clonotype was counted at least ten times. A read error is possible here, since a much larger clone lies one base away. The chain links TRBV2 to TRBJ1-2, with a tentative D call TRBD1 (6 bases). The germline V gene encodes CDR1 SNHLY and CDR2 FYNNEI. The CDR3 length is 12 residues. Trimming took 6 bases from V and 4 from J, leaving 9 bases between them. CDR3 nucleotides: TGTGCCAGCAGATTGGACAGCTATGGCTACACCTTC. Translation: CASRLDSYGYTF.

To note about this clonotype: This may be a read error, as it is one base from a much larger clone. Lacking the conserved final phenylalanine or tryptophan, this CDR3 likely reflects a read error. The genes are TRBV12-3 or TRBV12-4 and TRBJ1-1; D gene unclear. This CDR3 has 13 residues. Between the trimmed V and J ends, which lost 2 bases and 4 bases, there was a span of 8 bases. CDR3 DNA: TGTGCCAGCAGTTTAATAGGTTCCACTGAAGCTTTCCTT. Encoded protein: CASSLIGSTEAFL.

Comment on this clonotype: One end of the junction does not line up with germline, which may come from a read error. The genes are TRBV5-4 and TRBJ1-1; D might be TRBD1 (5 bases). The CDR3 has 16 amino acids. Per the germline V gene, CDR1 is SGHNT and CDR2 is YYREEE (reference sequence). In DNA, the CDR3 is TGCGCCAGCAGCTTTCAAGGACGGGGCGCGGACACTGAAGCTTTCTTT. Translated: CASSFQGRGADTEAFF. Supplemented by reference TRBV5-4 and TRBJ1-1, the full variable domain reads ETGVTQSPTHLIKTRGQQVTLRCSSQSGHNTVSWYQQALGQGPQFIFQYYREEENGRGNFPPRFSGLQFPNYSSELNVNALELDDSALYLCASSFQGRGADTEAFFGQGTRLTVV.

This clonotype was seen a few times. The junction departs from germline at one end; a sequencing error may be responsible. V and J are TRBV6-5 and TRBJ2-7, with TRBD2 matching over 14 bases. Germline V lookup: CDR1 MNHEY, CDR2 SVGAGI. This CDR3 comprises 16 residues. The CDR3 DNA reads as TGCGCCAGCCTTGGACTAGCGGGAGGCAACTCCTACGAGCAGTACTTC. It codes for CASLGLAGGNSYEQYF.

The chain has TRBV7-2 and TRBJ2-5; the D gene is possibly TRBD2 (5 bases). The CDR3 has 12 amino acids. Trimming removed 4 bases at V and 5 bases at J, with 8 bases between. Germline values: CDR1 SGHTA, CDR2 FQGNSA. The CDR3 sequence: CASSSGIETQYF. CDR3 nucleotides: TGTGCCAGCAGCTCCGGGATCGAGACCCAGTACTTC.

This clonotype came up a few times. One end of the junction is discordant with germline, which a read error may explain. The chain carries TRBV5-8 and TRBJ2-1; 9 nucleotides line up with TRBD2. The CDR3 extends over 14 amino acids. Germline assignment: CDR1 SGHTS and CDR2 YDEGEE. The CDR3 here is CASSTGTSYDEQFF. CDR3 DNA: TGTGCCAGCAGCACCGGGACTAGCTACGATGAGCAGTTCTTC.

To note about this clonotype: Given a much more abundant clone one base away, this may be a read error. This sequence joins TRBV5-1 and TRBJ1-1; weak D call: TRBD1 (5 bases). V was shortened by 4 bases and J by 5 bases, with 18 bases between the two germline ends. Germline V gene sequence: CDR1 SGHRS, CDR2 YFSETQ. The CDR3 consists of 15 residues. CDR3 coding DNA: TGCGCCAGCAGCACTCGACCGGGACGGGGGACTGAAGCTTTCTTT. This sequence encodes CASSTRPGRGTEAFF.

This clonotype was counted at least ten times. The gene calls are TRBV10-3 and TRBJ1-1; D call uncertain. The CDR3 is 12 residues long. Germline CDR1 ENHRY, CDR2 SYGVKD. V dropped 3 bases and J dropped 5 bases, with 7 bases sitting between them. The CDR3 nucleotides read TGTGCCATCAGTGATATGGGGACTGAAGCTTTCTTT. It yields the protein CAISDMGTEAFF.

This rearrangement joins TRBV10-3 to TRBJ1-4, with D maybe TRBD1 (5 bases). Trimming removed 3 bases at V and 5 bases at J, with 13 bases between. Germline V gives CDR1 ENHRY, CDR2 SYGVKD. This CDR3 is built from 15 residues. The CDR3 DNA follows: TGTGCCATCAGTGAAGTTGAGGGACGGAATGAAAAACTGTTTTTT. It yields the protein CAISEVEGRNEKLFF.

The chain carries TRBV20-1 and TRBJ2-2; D is undetermined. This CDR3 spans 13 amino acids. Germline CDR1 reads DFQATT; CDR2 reads SNEGSKA (reference sequence). The germline V and J ends were trimmed by 3 bases and 1 base, with 6 bases remaining between them. The CDR3 region is CSASSGNTGELFF. The CDR3 DNA follows: TGCAGTGCTAGTTCCGGGAACACCGGGGAGCTGTTTTTT.

This clonotype was seen only a few times. This chain joins TRBV6-5 and TRBJ2-7; the D gene could be TRBD1 or TRBD2 (5 bases each). The germline gives CDR1 MNHEY, CDR2 SVGAGI. The CDR3 runs 13 residues. The V end was cut by 4 bases, the J end by 2 bases, with 9 bases between. CDR3 nucleotides: TGTGCCAGCAGTTTCGAGGGACCCTACGAGCAGTACTTC. This codes for CASSFEGPYEQYF.

This clonotype appeared many times. This chain connects TRBV20-1 to TRBJ2-7; D unresolved. The CDR3 has 13 amino acids. The V and J ends lost 0 bases and 2 bases respectively, with 8 bases between them. Germline V gene sequence: CDR1 DFQATT, CDR2 SNEGSKA (reference sequence). The CDR3 DNA sequence: TGCAGTGCTAGAGACGGTAACACCTACGAGCAGTACTTC. Translated, it gives CSARDGNTYEQYF.

In its sample, this clonotype was seen a few times. The rearrangement uses TRBV12-3 or TRBV12-4 and TRBJ1-4; no clear D. V gave up 4 bases and J gave up 4 bases, with 7 bases separating them. The CDR3 loop spans 13 amino acids. This CDR3 is CASSWSYNEKLFF. In DNA form, the CDR3 reads TGTGCCAGCAGTTGGTCGTATAATGAAAAACTGTTTTTT.

This clonotype was recorded many times. The chain carries TRBV29-1 and TRBJ1-4; perhaps TRBD1 as D (6 bases). CDR1 and CDR2 from the germline V gene are SQVTM and ANQGSEA. V dropped 4 bases and J dropped 7 bases, with 16 bases sitting between them. The CDR3 sequence is 14 residues long. The CDR3 nucleotides are TGCAGCGTTGGGGGACAAGGGCTCGGTGAAAAACTGTTTTTT. This sequence encodes CSVGGQGLGEKLFF.

The table lists this clonotype with a few counts. CDR3 protein: CSAAAGLLGNQPQHF. The DNA for the CDR3 is TGCAGTGCCGCGGCGGGGCTCCTGGGGAATCAGCCCCAGCATTTT. V gene TRBV20-1 combines with J gene TRBJ1-5, with D possibly matching TRBD1 (5 bases). This CDR3 region has 15 residues. CDR1 is DFQATT, CDR2 SNEGSKA, per germline (reference sequence). The V end was cut by 6 bases, the J end by 4 bases, with 19 bases between.

The chain carries TRBV20-1 and TRBJ2-2; a possible D gene is TRBD2 (6 bases). Trimming took 0 bases from V and 1 from J, leaving 12 bases between them. The CDR3 is 16 amino acids. Per germline, CDR1 DFQATT and CDR2 SNEGSKA (reference sequence). For the CDR3, the DNA is TGCAGTGCTAGAGAAGGAGGTAGCGGGAACACCGGGGAGCTGTTTTTT. Amino acid sequence: CSAREGGSGNTGELFF.

This chain joins TRBV11-3 and TRBJ2-3, with TRBD2 as a possible D gene (5 bases). The ends were cut back, 2 bases at V and 0 bases at J, with 9 bases in the middle. Germline V gives CDR1 SGHNT, CDR2 YENEEA. This CDR3 spans 15 amino acids. The CDR3 spells CASSLSGPSTDTQYF. CDR3 DNA sequence: TGTGCCAGCAGCTTAAGCGGACCCAGCACAGATACGCAGTATTTT. The whole variable domain, remainder taken from reference TRBV11-3 and TRBJ2-3, is EAGVVQSPRYKIIEKKQPVAFWCNPISGHNTLYWYLQNLGQGPELLIRYENEEAVDDSQLPKDRFSAERLKGVDSTLKIQPAELGDSAVYLCASSLSGPSTDTQYFGPGTRLTVL.

This chain links TRBV20-1 with TRBJ2-7; the D gene is possibly TRBD1 (6 bases). Germline V gene data show CDR1 as DFQATT and CDR2 as SNEGSKA (reference sequence). V lost 0 bases and J lost 5, with 14 bases in between. The length of the CDR3 is 14 residues. The CDR3 region has the DNA TGCAGTGCTAGAGACAACACAGGGTACCACGAGCAGTACTTC. Protein product: CSARDNTGYHEQYF.